The clone carrying this TCR beta chain was observed a handful of times. Its antigen is still unknown. A single record per CDR3 protein comes from TCRdb applying MiXCR to the reads. The sample records 830,000 or so distinct CDR3 sequences, 30% to 35% being singletons. The sample comes from a study of T cell repertoires in cytomegalovirus infection. Across the study: HLA-B-restricted CMV epitopes that are well studied were used alongside recently identified HLA-C-restricted ones. General study results and limits: Public TCR beta family frequency separated CMV-and-HLA carriers, including in an independent cohort. HLA-C-restricted, CMV-specific TCR beta clonotypes were dominant ex vivo.

The TCR originated in a human donor in good health (CMV status not recorded). Some clones in this sample may be carry-over from other donors' samples. The specimen was cultured CD8+ T cells from PBMCs, collected from culture after CMV antigen stimulation.

Written as DNA, the CDR3 is TGTGCCAGCAGAGCCATGGAAGATACGCAGTATTTT. It translates to CASRAMEDTQYF. The chain combines TRBV12-3 or TRBV12-4 with TRBJ2-3; D ambiguous. V was trimmed by 6 bases and J by 5 bases, leaving 9 bases between them. The CDR3 runs to 12 residues.